Listed below are T cell receptor beta chains from one sample, sequenced in a study of T-cell memory formation after mild COVID-19. One entry per CDR3 protein results from TCRdb running MiXCR on the 5' RACE reads. The sample contains about 430,000 distinct CDR3 sequences, approximately 25% of which appear only once. The sequenced sample was PBMCs or a T cell subset sorted from them (not recorded which). These receptors were collected from an adult woman who had mild COVID-19 (a few samples of this study predate the infection). Cell type and time point are not known. Each CDR3 is given without its conserved first and last residue. A D gene is named only where the DNA matches it firmly.

d_gene	v_gene	CDR3aa
TRBD1	TRBV4-1	ASSQGVGQLLPGEKLF
-	TRBV7-2	ASSLAQGYQETQY
-	TRBV7-9	ASSPGGTEGETQY
-	TRBV14	ASSQVPGERNTEAF
-	TRBV4-3	ASSQEGGQTYEQY
TRBD2	TRBV15	ATSLGLAGVNTGELF
TRBD1	TRBV5-6	ASSLGTGRATTEAF
-	TRBV5-1	ASSLDSGREQY
-	TRBV29-1	SVVVITDTQY
-	TRBV4-3	ASSQLNGELF
-	TRBV27	ASSLAGPRFGEQF
-	TRBV29-1	SVRGGGSYNEQF
-	TRBV7-2	ASSFGRSNTGELF
-	TRBV7-2	ASSFQGRASGTDTQY
-	TRBV11-2	ASSLTSWETQY
-	TRBV4-2	ASSQELLSYEQY
-	TRBV7-2	ASSSDYEQY
TRBD2	TRBV6-5	ASSYSWTSLSTDTQY
-	TRBV7-8	ASSLASRRINEQF
-	TRBV20-1	SARALADYNEQF
-	TRBV7-9	ASSLDGGALTDTQY
TRBD2	TRBV13	ASSSPPGLARNEQF
TRBD2	TRBV18	ASSPGLAGVLTDTQY
-	TRBV6-5	ASSSPARGEGYT
TRBD2	TRBV19	ASSMSAGGTYEQY
-	TRBV7-3	ASSFRWDTEAF
-	TRBV5-1	ASSLGQGMEQY
TRBD2	TRBV7-8	ASVTSGKETQY
TRBD1	TRBV20-1	SARRTLAGGYEQY
-	TRBV9	ASSTPRYEQY
TRBD1	TRBV9	ASSVGTVKETQY
TRBD1	TRBV7-9	ASSPTTGGTEAF
-	TRBV5-1	ASSLRGGHQYQETQY
TRBD1	TRBV19	ASVPGVGQIQPQH
TRBD2	TRBV7-8	ASSKLASGELF
TRBD2	TRBV12-3/TRBV12-4	ASSSTGTSVYEQY
-	TRBV12-3/TRBV12-4	ASSLFGGFGAF
-	TRBV29-1	SVGTVGEQY
-	TRBV19	ASSRNLPAMNTEAF
TRBD1	TRBV5-1	ASSLEDLGDRGQIGNEQF
-	TRBV20-1	SARDPNGASSYEQY
TRBD1	TRBV29-1	SVEDGTGTYEQY
-	TRBV20-1	SARYGVYEQY
TRBD2	TRBV9	ASSLDLGLAGSTDTQY